This is a list of T cell receptor beta chains from one sample in a study of T cell changes during pregnancy in multiple sclerosis. Sequencing used immunoSEQ multiplex PCR; TCRdb keeps in-frame clones, though not all of them. The sample carries more than 100,000 clones, roughly 92% recorded once. The sequences come from peripheral blood, collected after pregnancy. These receptors came from a female donor with multiple sclerosis, enrolled in a pregnancy study. Both conserved end residues are part of each CDR3. A D gene is named only where the DNA matches it firmly. Rows give clone size only sometimes, using once, few, many, or a class for an expanded clone.

j_call d_call cdr3_length clone_size v_call cdr3_nt cdr3_aa
TRBJ2-3 NA 15 NA TRBV28 TGTGCCAGCAGTATCCAAGCGGGTTACACAGATACGCAGTATTTT CASSIQAGYTDTQYF
TRBJ2-5 NA 17 NA TRBV25-1 TGTGCCAGCAGTGAGGGGCGAGCAGGTCTTTTTCGTGAGACCCAGTACTTC CASSEGRAGLFRETQYF
TRBJ1-3 TRBD1 14 NA TRBV5-5 TGTGCCAGCAGCTGGGGACAGGGTGGAGACACCATATATTTT CASSWGQGGDTIYF
TRBJ2-5 TRBD2 17 NA TRBV7-6 TGTGCCAGCAGCGTCTCAAGGACTAGCGGGGGGGCGGAGACCCAGTACTTC CASSVSRTSGGAETQYF
TRBJ2-1 TRBD2 18 NA TRBV27 TGTGCCAGCAGTTTAGGTCCCTTCGGACTAGCGGGTTACAATGAGCAGTTCTTC CASSLGPFGLAGYNEQFF
TRBJ1-6 TRBD1 15 once TRBV14 TGTGCCAGCAGTCGGACAGGCGAGAATAATTCACCCCTCCACTTT CASSRTGENNSPLHF
TRBJ1-4 NA 13 NA TRBV25-1 TGTGCCAGCAGACCATCCGGGGGTGAAAAACTGTTTTTT CASRPSGGEKLFF
TRBJ1-2 NA 13 many TRBV7-6 TGTGCCAGCAGCCAGAGCGGGAGTTGGGGCTACACCTTC CASSQSGSWGYTF
TRBJ1-1 TRBD1 15 once TRBV6-5 TGTGCCAGCAGTCGACAGGGAGGTGTGAACACTGAAGCTTTCTTT CASSRQGGVNTEAFF
TRBJ1-4 TRBD1 15 NA TRBV30 TGTGCCTGGAGTGACCAGCAGGGGGCAGGAGAAAAACTGTTTTTT CAWSDQQGAGEKLFF
TRBJ1-4 TRBD1 15 NA TRBV2 TGTGCCAGCAGTGAGGGTACAGGGGGAAATGAAAAACTGTTTTTT CASSEGTGGNEKLFF
TRBJ2-7 NA 15 NA TRBV5-1 TGCGCCAGCAGCCAAGGGCAGGGGAGCTCCTACGAGCAGTACTTC CASSQGQGSSYEQYF
TRBJ1-1 TRBD1 14 NA TRBV11-3 TGTGCCAGCAGCTTAAACGGACAGGGGGCGGAAGCTTTCTTT CASSLNGQGAEAFF
TRBJ2-2 TRBD1 15 NA TRBV11-2 TGTGCCAGCAGCTACACAGGGGGATTTTCCGGGGAGCTGTTTTTT CASSYTGGFSGELFF
TRBJ1-1 NA 13 NA TRBV9 TGTGCCAGCAGCGTAGCAGTAAATACTGAAGCTTTCTTT CASSVAVNTEAFF
TRBJ2-1 NA 13 NA TRBV4-1 TGCGCCAGCAGCCACCGGGTGTACAATGAGCAGTTCTTC CASSHRVYNEQFF
TRBJ2-1 NA 14 few TRBV19 TGTGCCAGTAGTACCCGGACTGGGGGGAATGAGCAGTTCTTC CASSTRTGGNEQFF
TRBJ2-7 TRBD1 16 NA TRBV6-5 TGTGCCAGCAGTTACTCTGGGACAGGGGGTGGGTACGAGCAGTACTTC CASSYSGTGGGYEQYF
TRBJ1-5 NA 14 few TRBV7-9 TGTGCCAGCAGCTTAGCAGGGACACATCAGCCCCAGCATTTT CASSLAGTHQPQHF
TRBJ1-2 TRBD1 13 NA TRBV6-6 TGTGCCAGCAGTTTCGACAGGGTGAATGGCTACACCTTC CASSFDRVNGYTF
TRBJ1-6 TRBD1 14 few TRBV5-5 TGTGCCAGCAGCTCCGACAGGGGAAATTCACCCCTCCACTTT CASSSDRGNSPLHF
TRBJ2-5 TRBD1 14 NA TRBV7-3 TGTGCCAGCAGTCAAGGACAGGCGCAAGAGACCCAGTACTTC CASSQGQAQETQYF
TRBJ2-1 TRBD2 12 NA TRBV2 TGTGCCAGCAACATACTAGCGGGAGAGCAGTTCTTC CASNILAGEQFF
TRBJ2-1 NA 16 few TRBV28 TGTGCCAGCAGTTACCTCTTCTCCTACAGTCTTGATGAGCAGTTCTTC CASSYLFSYSLDEQFF
TRBJ2-6 TRBD1 13 NA TRBV19 TGTGCCAGTAGCGGCGGACAGGGAGACGTCCTGACTTTC CASSGGQGDVLTF
TRBJ2-1 NA 18 NA TRBV7-9 TGTGCCAGCAGCTTAGTAGGTGTTGCGGGTAGCTCCTACAATGAGCAGTTCTTC CASSLVGVAGSSYNEQFF
TRBJ1-2 NA 15 once TRBV9 TGTGCCAGCAGCGTGCAGGAAAATTTTAACTATGGCTACACCTTC CASSVQENFNYGYTF
TRBJ2-7 NA 16 NA TRBV27 TGTGCCAGCAGTTTATTGGGCGGGCGTAACTCCTACGAGCAGTACTTC CASSLLGGRNSYEQYF
TRBJ2-7 NA 15 NA TRBV9 TGTGCCAGCAGCGCAGGGGCGCGGAGCTCCTACGAGCAGTACTTC CASSAGARSSYEQYF
TRBJ1-2 NA 17 NA TRBV15 TGTGCCACCAGCAGAGATCTGATGGGAGATAGGGACTATGGCTACACCTTC CATSRDLMGDRDYGYTF
TRBJ2-1 TRBD2 14 NA TRBV29-1 TGCAGCGTCCGGACTAGCGGGGTCTACAATGAGCAGTTCTTC CSVRTSGVYNEQFF
TRBJ2-3 NA 15 NA TRBV7-9 TGTGCCAGCAGCTTTGTCGGCGGAAACACAGATACGCAGTATTTT CASSFVGGNTDTQYF
TRBJ2-1 NA 14 NA TRBV27 TGTGCCAGCAGTCGGGATTCTCACTACAATGAGCAGTTCTTC CASSRDSHYNEQFF
TRBJ2-5 NA 17 NA TRBV28 TGTGCCAGCAGTTTATCAGGCCCCCAGGGGAGTAGGGAGACCCAGTACTTC CASSLSGPQGSRETQYF
TRBJ1-3 TRBD1 15 NA TRBV9 TGTGCCAGCAGCGTTTTCCTTGGGACAGATGACACCATATATTTT CASSVFLGTDDTIYF
TRBJ1-5 NA 15 NA TRBV6-1 TGTGCCAGCAGTGAGAATGTTGGCAGCAATCAGCCCCAGCATTTT CASSENVGSNQPQHF
TRBJ1-2 TRBD1 14 NA TRBV18 TGTGCCAGCTCACCACCGGGACAGGGAAATGGCTACACCTTC CASSPPGQGNGYTF
TRBJ2-2 NA 15 NA TRBV6-5 TGTGCCAGCAGTTCCTTTCCTGCGGGGTCCGGGGAGCTGTTTTTT CASSSFPAGSGELFF
TRBJ1-1 NA 12 NA TRBV9 TGTGCCAGCAGCGTAGCGGGGACTGAAGCTTTCTTT CASSVAGTEAFF
TRBJ2-4 NA 14 NA TRBV15 TGTGCCACCAGCAGAGACCGGGAAACAGGGTCTCCGCACTTC CATSRDRETGSPHF
TRBJ2-7 NA 15 once TRBV6-6 TGTGCCAGCAGTACTCTAGGCGCAGGGTGGTACGAGCAGTACTTC CASSTLGAGWYEQYF
TRBJ2-7 NA 14 NA TRBV6-5 TGTGCCAGCAGTTACTCGAGGGGGGGTGCAGAGCAGTACTTC CASSYSRGGAEQYF
TRBJ2-7 TRBD2 17 NA TRBV28 TGTGCCAGCAGTCTATGGGGGACGGGAGGGGAAATGAACGAGCAGTACTTC CASSLWGTGGEMNEQYF
TRBJ2-7 TRBD1 14 NA TRBV25-1 TGTGCCAGCAGATCCGGGACAGGGAGCTACGAGCAGTACTTC CASRSGTGSYEQYF
TRBJ1-4 NA 14 NA TRBV5-1 TGCGCCAGCAGCCTAGGACACCGCAGTGAAAAACTGTTTTTT CASSLGHRSEKLFF
TRBJ1-1 TRBD1 15 NA TRBV4-2 TGTGCCAGCAGCCAAGGGGACAGGGGAAACACTGAAGCTTTCTTT CASSQGDRGNTEAFF
TRBJ1-2 NA 15 once TRBV7-6 TGTGCCAGCAGCTTTTTATCTCGACAGAACTATGGCTACACCTTC CASSFLSRQNYGYTF
TRBJ2-1 TRBD1 14 NA TRBV6-5 TGTGCCAGCAGAGCGTCAGGGGGCCTCAGGGAGCAGTTCTTC CASRASGGLREQFF
TRBJ1-5 NA 14 NA TRBV28 TGTGCCAGCACCTCCGGGGGGGGAGGTCAGCCCCAGCATTTT CASTSGGGGQPQHF
TRBJ2-3 NA 15 NA TRBV5-1 TGCGCCAGCAGCTTCCAGGGCAGCATCACAGATACGCAGTATTTT CASSFQGSITDTQYF
TRBJ1-2 NA 14 NA TRBV19 TGTGCCAGTCATCCCTCCCGGGGGAACTATGGCTACACCTTC CASHPSRGNYGYTF
TRBJ2-5 TRBD2 17 NA TRBV7-3 TGTGCCAGCAGCTTAGGCGTTGTGGCTAGCGGAAGCGAGACCCAGTACTTC CASSLGVVASGSETQYF
TRBJ2-1 TRBD2 16 NA TRBV5-1 TGCGCCAGCAGCTCCCGAGGGAGCGGGGGGTACAATGAGCAGTTCTTC CASSSRGSGGYNEQFF
TRBJ2-7 TRBD1 15 NA TRBV7-8 TGTGCCAGCAGCCGACCACAGGGGGCGGGTTACGAGCAGTACTTC CASSRPQGAGYEQYF
TRBJ1-5 NA 12 NA TRBV19 TGTGCCAGTGAAGACTTCTCTCAGCCCCAGCATTTT CASEDFSQPQHF
TRBJ2-2 NA 15 NA TRBV7-2 TGTGCCAGCAGCTTTAAGACAGGGAACACCGGGGAGCTGTTTTTT CASSFKTGNTGELFF
TRBJ2-1 TRBD2 15 NA TRBV7-2 TGTGCCAGCAGCCAAACCGGGACTAGCGTCAATGAGCAGTTCTTC CASSQTGTSVNEQFF
TRBJ2-5 NA 13 NA TRBV6-1 TGTGCCAGCAGTGAAGCGACCGTGACTCCCGGGAACTTC CASSEATVTPGNF